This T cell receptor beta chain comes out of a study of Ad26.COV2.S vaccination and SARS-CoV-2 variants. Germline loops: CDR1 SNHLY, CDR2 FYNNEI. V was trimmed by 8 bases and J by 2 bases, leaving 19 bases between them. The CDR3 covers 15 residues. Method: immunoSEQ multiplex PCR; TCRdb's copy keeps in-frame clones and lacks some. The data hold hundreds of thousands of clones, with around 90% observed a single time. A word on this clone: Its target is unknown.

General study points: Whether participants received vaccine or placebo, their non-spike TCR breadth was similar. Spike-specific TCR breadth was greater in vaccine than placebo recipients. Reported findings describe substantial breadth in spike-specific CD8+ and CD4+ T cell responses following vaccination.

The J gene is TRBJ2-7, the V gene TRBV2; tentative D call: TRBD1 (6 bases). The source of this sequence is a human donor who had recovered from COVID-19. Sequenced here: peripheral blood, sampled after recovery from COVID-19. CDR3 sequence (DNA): TGTGCCAGCGGACGGGACATGTCGGCCCCCTACGAGCAGTACTTC. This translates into CASGRDMSAPYEQYF.